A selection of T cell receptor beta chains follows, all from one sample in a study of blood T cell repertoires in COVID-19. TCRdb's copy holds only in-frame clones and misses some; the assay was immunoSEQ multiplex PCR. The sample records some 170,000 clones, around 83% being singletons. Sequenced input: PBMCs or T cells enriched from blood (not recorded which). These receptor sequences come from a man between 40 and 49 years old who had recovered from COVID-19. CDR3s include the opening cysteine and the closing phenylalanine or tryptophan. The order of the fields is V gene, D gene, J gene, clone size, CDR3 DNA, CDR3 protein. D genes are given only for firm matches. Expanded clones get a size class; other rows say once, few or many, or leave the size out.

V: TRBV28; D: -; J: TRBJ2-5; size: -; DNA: TGTGCCAGCAGCACCTCGGGTCAGATTCAAGAGACCCAGTACTTC; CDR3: CASSTSGQIQETQYF
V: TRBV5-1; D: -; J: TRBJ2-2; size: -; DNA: TGCGCCAGCCTCAAGCAGGCGGGGACCGGGGAGCTGTTTTTT; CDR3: CASLKQAGTGELFF
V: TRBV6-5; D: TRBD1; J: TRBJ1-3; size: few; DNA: TGTGCCAGCAGGTCCACAGGGGGCATCGGAAACACCATATATTTT; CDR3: CASRSTGGIGNTIYF
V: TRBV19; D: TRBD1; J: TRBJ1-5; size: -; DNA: TGTGCCAGTAGTATAAATTTGGGAGGGACAGGGAGCAATCAGCCCCAGCATTTT; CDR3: CASSINLGGTGSNQPQHF
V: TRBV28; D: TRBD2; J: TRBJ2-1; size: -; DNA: TGTGCCAGCAGCCCCCTTCCCGGGACTAGCGGGCCCCGTGGGGCCTACAATGAGCAGTTCTTC; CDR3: CASSPLPGTSGPRGAYNEQFF
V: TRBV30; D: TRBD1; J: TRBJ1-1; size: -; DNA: TGTGCCTGGAAGGGGAAGATGGGACAGGGGGCGTTGGACACTGAAGCTTTCTTT; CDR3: CAWKGKMGQGALDTEAFF
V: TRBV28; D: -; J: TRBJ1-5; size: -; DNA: TGTGCCAGCAGCCAATTTGCGGGGGGGGCTCAGCCCCAGCATTTT; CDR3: CASSQFAGGAQPQHF
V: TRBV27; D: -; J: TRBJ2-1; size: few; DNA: TGTGCCAGCAGTCCCCCGAACCGACAGGTGATAAGCAATGAGCAGTTCTTC; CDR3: CASSPPNRQVISNEQFF
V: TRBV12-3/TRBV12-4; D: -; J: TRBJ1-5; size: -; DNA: TGTGCCAGCAGTTTCGACAGTCGCGGGCCCCAGCATTTT; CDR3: CASSFDSRGPQHF
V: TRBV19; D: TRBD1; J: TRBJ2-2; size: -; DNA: TGTGCCAGTAGTCTACGAGGGACAGGTTCGCACGGGGAGCTGTTTTTT; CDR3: CASSLRGTGSHGELFF
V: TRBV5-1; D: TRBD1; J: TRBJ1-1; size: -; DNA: TGCGCCAGCAGCTTGAAGGGACAGGGGGTGAACACTGAAGCTTTCTTT; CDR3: CASSLKGQGVNTEAFF
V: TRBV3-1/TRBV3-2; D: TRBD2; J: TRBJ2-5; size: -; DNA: TGTGCCAGCAGCCCCATGGGACTAGCGGGAGGGCCGGGGACCCAGTACTTC; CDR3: CASSPMGLAGGPGTQYF
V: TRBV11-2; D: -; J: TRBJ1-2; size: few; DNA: TGTGCCAGCAGCTTAGAAGGGGCGGCTAACTATGGCTACACCTTC; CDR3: CASSLEGAANYGYTF
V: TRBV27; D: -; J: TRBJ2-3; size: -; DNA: TGTGCCAGCACCCCGAGGACTTTAGGCAGTTTCGCCCCCGCATCCCGTACAGATACGCAGTATTTT; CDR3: CASTPRTLGSFAPASRTDTQYF
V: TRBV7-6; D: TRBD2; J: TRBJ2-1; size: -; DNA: TGTGCCAGCAGCCCCCGAGCGGGAGGCCCCTACAATGAGCAGTTCTTC; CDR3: CASSPRAGGPYNEQFF
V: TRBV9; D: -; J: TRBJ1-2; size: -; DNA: TGTGCCAGCAGCTCCTTCGACAGCGACAACTATGGCTACACCTTC; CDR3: CASSSFDSDNYGYTF
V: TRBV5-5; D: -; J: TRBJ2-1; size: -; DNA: TGTGCCAGCAGCTTGGGACCGGGGTTAAGGCCGTTCTCCTACAATGAGCAGTTCTTC; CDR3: CASSLGPGLRPFSYNEQFF